These T cell receptor beta chains were read from a single sample in a study of PD-L1 blockade in urothelial cancer. Sequencing used immunoSEQ multiplex PCR; TCRdb keeps in-frame clones, though not all of them. The repertoire holds under 40,000 clones, with approximately 92% as singletons. Sequenced material: PBMCs, taken around atezolizumab (anti-PD-L1) treatment. These receptors all come from a man aged 70-80 years with urothelial cancer. CDR3s include the opening cysteine and the closing phenylalanine or tryptophan. A D gene is named only where the DNA matches it firmly. Clone size is not always given. Where it is, it says once, few, many or a class for expanded clones.

j_gene	d_gene	v_gene	abundance	len	CDR3nt	CDR3aa
TRBJ1-2	TRBD1	TRBV28	.	14	TGTGCCAGCAGACCCGGGACAGGTCCCTATGGCTACACCTTC	CASRPGTGPYGYTF
TRBJ2-2	TRBD2	TRBV4-1	.	16	TGCGCCAGCAGCCAAGACGCTAGCGGGGGCACCGGGGAGCTGTTTTTT	CASSQDASGGTGELFF
TRBJ2-1	.	TRBV29-1	.	13	TGCAGCGTTGGCCAGGGGACCTACAATGAGCAGTTCTTC	CSVGQGTYNEQFF
TRBJ1-1	.	TRBV7-8	.	13	TGTGCCAGCCACTCGAACGTGAACACTGAAGCTTTCTTT	CASHSNVNTEAFF
TRBJ2-7	.	TRBV5-1	once	14	TGCGCCAGCAGCTTAGGGCGGGGCTCCTACGAGCAGTACTTC	CASSLGRGSYEQYF
TRBJ2-1	TRBD2	TRBV18	once	15	TGTGCCAGCTCCGAGACTAGCGTGTCCTACAATGAGCAGTTCTTC	CASSETSVSYNEQFF
TRBJ2-7	TRBD2	TRBV9	.	16	TGTGCCAGCAGCGTTGCCCGGACTAGCGGATTCTACGAGCAGTACTTC	CASSVARTSGFYEQYF
TRBJ2-4	TRBD1	TRBV2	once	15	TGTGCCAGCAGTGAAAGAGGGGACAGGGTAAACATTCAGTACTTC	CASSERGDRVNIQYF
TRBJ1-2	.	TRBV5-1	.	14	TGCGCCAGCAGCCTGGTCCAGCCAGGGCAAGGCTACACCTTC	CASSLVQPGQGYTF
TRBJ1-2	TRBD1	TRBV18	.	16	TGTGCCAGCTCACCCGGACAGGGGGCGCTTTCCTATGGCTACACCTTC	CASSPGQGALSYGYTF
TRBJ1-1	TRBD1	TRBV10-2	.	14	TGCGCCAGCAGCGACAGGGGCCCACTCACTGAAGCTTTCTTT	CASSDRGPLTEAFF
TRBJ2-2	.	TRBV10-2	.	12	TGCGCCACCACTAGGGAGTCAGGGGAGCTGTTTTTT	CATTRESGELFF
TRBJ2-2	.	TRBV7-2	.	15	TGTGCCAGCAGCTTAGGACAGGCGCGGACCGGGGAGCTGTTTTTT	CASSLGQARTGELFF
TRBJ2-3	TRBD1	TRBV10-3	.	13	TGTGCCATCAGGGGACAGGGGGTGGATACGCAGTATTTT	CAIRGQGVDTQYF
TRBJ2-7	TRBD1	TRBV28	.	14	TGTGCCAGCAGTTTAGGGGACAGCTCCTACGAGCAGTACTTC	CASSLGDSSYEQYF
TRBJ1-1	TRBD1	TRBV5-1	once	15	TGCGCCAGCAGCTTTAGGACAGGGGACAACACTGAAGCTTTCTTT	CASSFRTGDNTEAFF
TRBJ2-3	.	TRBV18	.	15	TGTGCCAGCTCACCACCGAGGGCAGGCACAGATACGCAGTATTTT	CASSPPRAGTDTQYF
TRBJ1-4	TRBD1	TRBV15	.	16	TGTGCCACCAGCAGGGTTGGGACAGGTCTTAATGAAAAACTGTTTTTT	CATSRVGTGLNEKLFF
TRBJ2-7	TRBD1	TRBV9	.	14	TGTGCCAGCAGCGTAGATGACAGGGCTTACGAGCAGTACTTC	CASSVDDRAYEQYF
TRBJ2-7	.	TRBV28	.	14	TGTGCCAGCACCCACAAATGGCAGACCTACGAGCAGTACTTC	CASTHKWQTYEQYF
TRBJ1-4	.	TRBV25-1	.	15	TGTGCCAGCAGTGAACAGTCTGGAGGAGGTGAAAAACTGTTTTTT	CASSEQSGGGEKLFF
TRBJ2-3	.	TRBV28	.	17	TGTGCCAGCAGTTTAGGGAGATCCAGTTCTAGCACAGATACGCAGTATTTT	CASSLGRSSSSTDTQYF
TRBJ1-1	.	TRBV6-5	.	16	TGTGCCAGCAGTTACACCCCGACAGGATTAAACACTGAAGCTTTCTTT	CASSYTPTGLNTEAFF
TRBJ2-3	TRBD1	TRBV14	.	16	TGTGCCAGCAGCCAAGACAGGGACAGCACACAAGGGACGCAGTATTTT	CASSQDRDSTQGTQYF
TRBJ2-7	.	TRBV28	.	13	TGTGCCAGCATTAGCAGCGGTCGCTACGAGCAGTACTTC	CASISSGRYEQYF
TRBJ2-1	TRBD2	TRBV2	.	12	TGTGCCAGCAGGGGACTAGCGGATGAGCAGTTCTTC	CASRGLADEQFF
TRBJ2-3	.	TRBV5-1	.	14	TGCGCCAGCAGAGGAGGGGCCGGGACAGATACGCAGTATTTT	CASRGGAGTDTQYF
TRBJ2-1	.	TRBV7-2	.	13	TGTGCCAGCAGCTTAGTGACTGCCAATGAGCAGTTCTTC	CASSLVTANEQFF
TRBJ2-3	TRBD1	TRBV7-6	.	18	TGTGCCAGCAGCTTACTTGGACTGGGACAGAGGAGCACAGATACGCAGTATTTT	CASSLLGLGQRSTDTQYF
TRBJ2-3	.	TRBV12-2	.	19	TGTGCAAGTCAGAAGACTAGCGGGAGGGCCGGGACTGGCACAGATACGCAGTATTTT	CASQKTSGRAGTGTDTQYF
TRBJ1-4	.	TRBV7-9	.	15	TGTGCCAGCAGCCCTAAGGGGGCAACTAATGAAAAACTGTTTTTT	CASSPKGATNEKLFF
TRBJ2-3	.	TRBV20-1	.	10	TGCAGTGCCTCAGGGGATACGCAGTATTTT	CSASGDTQYF
TRBJ1-5	.	TRBV6-6	.	16	TGTGCCAGCAGTTATTTAGCTGGGAGAAGCAATCAGCCCCAGCATTTT	CASSYLAGRSNQPQHF
TRBJ2-7	TRBD1	TRBV15	.	17	TGTGCCACCAGCAGAGGGAACGTGGGACAGGGGGTACGCGAGCAGTACTTC	CATSRGNVGQGVREQYF
TRBJ2-3	.	TRBV6-1	.	14	TGTGCCAGCAGTATCACCGGGAACTCAGATACGCAGTATTTT	CASSITGNSDTQYF
TRBJ2-2	TRBD2	TRBV9	.	16	TGTGCCAGCAGCGTAGGAGCGGGGGTGAGCACCGGGGAGCTGTTTTTT	CASSVGAGVSTGELFF
TRBJ1-1	.	TRBV6-1	.	14	TGTGCCAGCAGTGAAATACAGGGAATCGCTGAAGCTTTCTTT	CASSEIQGIAEAFF
TRBJ2-2	.	TRBV7-8	once	16	TGTGCCAGCAGTTCGCTTGCGACACCGAACACCGGGGAGCTGTTTTTT	CASSSLATPNTGELFF
TRBJ2-5	.	TRBV6-6	.	14	TGTGCCAGCAGACGTAGCGTGGCCCAAGAGACCCAGTACTTC	CASRRSVAQETQYF
TRBJ2-7	TRBD2	TRBV7-2	.	15	TGTGCCAGCAGCTTAGGAGGCGGGAGGGCCAACGAGCAGTACTTC	CASSLGGGRANEQYF
TRBJ2-2	.	TRBV19	.	16	TGTGCCAGTGCTGGTGGGGGGGCCGCGAACACCGGGGAGCTGTTTTTT	CASAGGGAANTGELFF
TRBJ1-1	.	TRBV19	.	13	TGTGCCAGTAGATTGGGGGGGCCGGCTGAAGCTTTCTTT	CASRLGGPAEAFF